Listed below are T cell receptor beta chains from one sample, sequenced in a study of blood T cell repertoires in COVID-19. Here immunoSEQ multiplex PCR was the method, and the copy in TCRdb shows in-frame clones only, minus some. The sample consists of 100,000 or so clones, around 92% of them appearing once. Sequencing was performed on peripheral blood. The receptors stem from a woman aged 55-75 years with active COVID-19. CDR3s include the opening cysteine and the closing phenylalanine or tryptophan. D genes are given only for firm matches. Clone size is not always given. Where it is, it says once, few, many or a class for expanded clones.

D	V	J	size	DNA	CDR3
TRBD2	TRBV4-2	TRBJ2-7	-	TGTGCCAGCAGCCAAGAGTGGACTAGCGACTACGAGCAGTACTTC	CASSQEWTSDYEQYF
-	TRBV3-1/TRBV3-2	TRBJ1-1	-	TGTGCCAGCAGCCAAGGTGGGAGGCTGACTGAAGCTTTCTTT	CASSQGGRLTEAFF
TRBD1	TRBV4-3	TRBJ1-3	-	TGCGCCAGCAGCCCCGGGACAGCCATAACCACCATATATTTT	CASSPGTAITTIYF
TRBD2	TRBV19	TRBJ2-2	-	TGTGCCAGTGGGAGGGGTCCGAACACCGGGGAGCTGTTTTTT	CASGRGPNTGELFF
-	TRBV6-5	TRBJ1-4	-	TGTGCCAGCAGTTCCGCGGGTCCAAATGAAAAACTGTTTTTT	CASSSAGPNEKLFF
TRBD1	TRBV6-2/TRBV6-3	TRBJ1-5	-	TGTGCCAGCAGTTACGGGAACGACAGGGGCAATCAGCCCCAGCATTTT	CASSYGNDRGNQPQHF
-	TRBV9	TRBJ1-2	-	TGTGCCAGCAGCGCCCTGGGGGGAGGGAACTATGGCTACACCTTC	CASSALGGGNYGYTF
-	TRBV28	TRBJ1-1	-	TGTGCCAGCAGTCCCGGACAGCGGAACACTGAAGCTTTCTTT	CASSPGQRNTEAFF
-	TRBV7-6	TRBJ2-5	-	TGTGCCAGCAGCCCTAGAGGGGGAGGGCCAGGAGAGACCCAGTACTTC	CASSPRGGGPGETQYF
TRBD1	TRBV29-1	TRBJ2-5	-	TGCAGCGTTGAGGGGGGACAGGGGGCGCATGAGACCCAGTACTTC	CSVEGGQGAHETQYF
-	TRBV24-1	TRBJ2-3	-	TGTGCCACCAGTGGAAGCGGTAAAGATACGCAGTATTTT	CATSGSGKDTQYF
TRBD1	TRBV10-3	TRBJ1-5	-	TGTGCCATCAGCCCCGGGGGACAGGTTAGTCAGCCCCAGCATTTT	CAISPGGQVSQPQHF
TRBD1	TRBV24-1	TRBJ2-3	-	TGTGCCACCAGTGACCTCCGGGACAGCCGAACCTCGCGATTCACAGATACGCAGTATTTT	CATSDLRDSRTSRFTDTQYF
TRBD2	TRBV14	TRBJ2-7	-	TGTGCCAGCAGCCCGACTAGCGGGAGCTACGAGCAGTACTTC	CASSPTSGSYEQYF
TRBD2	TRBV30	TRBJ2-1	-	TGTGCCTGGAGTAGCGGGGGGCCCACCGGTGCGGATGAGCAGTTCTTC	CAWSSGGPTGADEQFF
-	TRBV24-1	TRBJ2-1	-	TGTGCCACCAGTATTAGCGGCTCCTACAATGAGCAGTTCTTC	CATSISGSYNEQFF
TRBD2	TRBV24-1	TRBJ2-1	-	TGTGCCACCAGTGATTTGGGGACTAGCGGGAACGATGAGCAGTTCTTC	CATSDLGTSGNDEQFF
TRBD1	TRBV15	TRBJ2-1	-	TGTGCCACCAGCGACAGGGTAGGCGACAATGAGCAGTTCTTC	CATSDRVGDNEQFF
-	TRBV21-1	TRBJ2-4	-	TGTGCCAGCAGACACTACCTCGGACAGGGAGTCCAAAACATTCAGTACTTC	CASRHYLGQGVQNIQYF
-	TRBV5-1	TRBJ2-1	few	TGCGCCAGCAGCTTAACAGGGTTCCTGGGCTGGGATGAGCAGTTCTTC	CASSLTGFLGWDEQFF
-	TRBV28	TRBJ2-3	-	TGTGCCAGCAGTCCCGCTCGGGATACGCAGTATTTT	CASSPARDTQYF
-	TRBV6-2/TRBV6-3	TRBJ1-2	-	TGTGCCAGCAGTTTACCGGACTACTATGGCTACACCTTC	CASSLPDYYGYTF
TRBD1	TRBV7-9	TRBJ1-1	-	TGTGCCAGCAGCTTAGCCCAGGGGGCAAGTGGCACTGAAGCTTTCTTT	CASSLAQGASGTEAFF
TRBD2	TRBV27	TRBJ2-2	once	TGTGCCAGCAGTTCCTTCGGACTAGCGGGAGGTTCGGCGCTGTTTTTT	CASSSFGLAGGSALFF
TRBD2	TRBV14	TRBJ2-1	-	TGTGCCAGCAGCCAACAACTAGCGGAGTACAATGAGCAGTTCTTC	CASSQQLAEYNEQFF
TRBD1	TRBV11-2	TRBJ2-7	-	TGTGCCAGCAGCCCCCGACAGGGGGAAGAGTACGAGCAGTACTTC	CASSPRQGEEYEQYF
-	TRBV7-9	TRBJ1-2	-	TGTGCCAGCAGTCCAGTTGACAGGCTTAACTATGGCTACACCTTC	CASSPVDRLNYGYTF
-	TRBV6-2/TRBV6-3	TRBJ1-2	-	TGTGCCAGCAGTCCCGTTACTAACTATGGCTACACCTTC	CASSPVTNYGYTF
-	TRBV5-6	TRBJ2-2	-	TGTGCCAGCTCTGAAGGGGAGGATGGCACCGGGGAGCTGTTTTTT	CASSEGEDGTGELFF
TRBD2	TRBV7-3	TRBJ2-1	-	TGTGCCAGCAGCTTAGGCCTAGCGGTGAACAATGAGCAGTTCTTC	CASSLGLAVNNEQFF
-	TRBV9	TRBJ2-5	-	TGTGCCAGCAGCGTAGAGGGGGGGCCTCTAGAGACCCAGTACTTC	CASSVEGGPLETQYF
-	TRBV13	TRBJ1-2	-	TGTGCCAGCAGCTCTAGCTGGACGGGAAGCTATGGCTACACCTTC	CASSSSWTGSYGYTF
TRBD2	TRBV7-2	TRBJ2-3	once	TGTGCCAGCAGCTTAGGACTAGCGGGGGGGCTTGGAGATACGCAGTATTTT	CASSLGLAGGLGDTQYF
TRBD1	TRBV7-2	TRBJ2-5	-	TGTGCCAGCAGCCCAGGACAGGGGATGGGAGAGACCCAGTACTTC	CASSPGQGMGETQYF
TRBD1	TRBV9	TRBJ1-4	-	TGTGCCAGCAGCGCCGCGACAGGGGAAACTAATGAAAAACTGTTTTTT	CASSAATGETNEKLFF
TRBD1	TRBV19	TRBJ2-2	-	TGTGCCACTAGTATAGGGACAGGGAATTCCGGGGAGCTGTTTTTT	CATSIGTGNSGELFF
-	TRBV6-2/TRBV6-3	TRBJ2-1	once	TGTGCCAGCAGCCCGGCCGGGGCCTACAATGAGCAGTTCTTC	CASSPAGAYNEQFF
TRBD2	TRBV2	TRBJ2-1	-	TGTGCCAGCAGTATCCCGGGACTAGCGGACCCAGAGCAGTTCTTC	CASSIPGLADPEQFF
TRBD1	TRBV6-2/TRBV6-3	TRBJ2-7	-	TGTGCCAGCAGTTACTCAGGGACAGGGGCAGGCGAGCAGTACTTC	CASSYSGTGAGEQYF